This T cell receptor beta chain was observed in a study of blood T cell repertoires in COVID-19. Libraries were prepared by immunoSEQ multiplex PCR; TCRdb keeps only in-frame clonotypes and omits some of them. Here the sample spans about 71,000 clones, 89% being singletons. The CDR3 sequence is 13 residues long. V shed 7 bases and J 4 bases; nucleotides not matched to a gene: 4. The germline gives CDR1 MNHEY, CDR2 SMNVEV (reference sequence). The sample consisted of peripheral blood. The TCR originated in a man aged 45-65 years with active COVID-19. The J gene is TRBJ1-2, the V gene TRBV27, with 9 positions matching TRBD1. CDR3 in amino acids: CASKGQGGYGYTF. CDR3 coding DNA: TGTGCCAGCAAGGGACAGGGCGGCTATGGCTACACCTTC.